This TCR beta chain was obtained from a study of OX40 agonist ivuxolimab in advanced cancers. Study details: Across the patients, intravenous ivuxolimab was delivered every 2 weeks at 0.01 to 10 mg/kg. Subjects had a mean age of around 60 years, with a range of roughly 20 to 79; roughly 83% were male. Therapy given before enrollment (anti-PD-1, anti-PD-L1 or anti-CTLA-4) was allowed, and around 41% had some.

CDR1 is SGDLS, CDR2 YYNGEE, per germline. The V end lost 0 bases, the J end lost 7 bases, and 11 bases lay between the germline ends. The CDR3 sequence is 15 residues long. Profiling relied on immunoSEQ multiplex PCR, and the TCRdb table lists in-frame clones only, not all of them. Of 55,000 to 70,000 clones listed, 92% were seen once; the top ten hold under 10%. The sample consisted of CD4+ or CD8+ T cells sorted from blood, taken in a trial of the OX40 agonist ivuxolimab. The clonotype was recovered from an adult with an advanced solid tumor such as melanoma, head and neck, liver or kidney cancer. This chain connects TRBV9 to TRBJ1-6, with D perhaps matching TRBD1 (6 bases). CDR3 bases: TGTGCCAGCAGCGTAGACGGGACAAGCAATTCACCCCTCCACTTT. The encoded protein is CASSVDGTSNSPLHF.